The next 4 T cell receptor beta chains were all read from a single sample in a study of CD8 T cells in ankylosing spondylitis. TCRdb analysed the 5' RACE reads with MiXCR anew, one entry per CDR3 protein. The data hold 36,000 or so distinct CDR3 sequences, with 9.5% to 11% observed a single time. The sample was synovial fluid, either unsorted or a sorted T cell fraction (not recorded which). These receptors originate from a male donor with ankylosing spondylitis.

In its sample, this clonotype was seen a few times. The chain is built from TRBV7-9 and TRBJ1-3; D possibly corresponds to TRBD1 (5 bases). The V end lost 3 bases, the J end lost 6 bases, and 15 bases lay between the germline ends. The CDR3 length is 15 residues. Germline assignment: CDR1 SEHNR and CDR2 FQNEAQ (reference sequence). The CDR3 reads CASSLDYRKKNTIYF. The DNA for the CDR3 is TGTGCCAGCAGCTTGGATTACAGGAAAAAAAACACCATATATTTT.

The rearrangement uses TRBV5-1 and TRBJ1-1; 9 bases match TRBD1. The germline V gene encodes CDR1 SGHRS and CDR2 YFSETQ. CDR3 length: 14 amino acids. With 5 bases clipped from V and 5 bases from J, the junction kept 7 bases outside the gene matches. The CDR3 sequence is CASRTGGRVTEAFF. CDR3 nucleotides: TGCGCCAGCAGGACAGGGGGAAGGGTGACTGAAGCTTTCTTT.

The chain is built from TRBV30 and TRBJ2-2, with D possibly TRBD2 on 6 matching bases. From germline, CDR1 is GTSNPN and CDR2 SVGIG (reference sequence). The CDR3 totals 14 residues. V was trimmed by 0 bases and J by 7 bases, leaving 12 bases between them. The CDR3 nucleotides are TGTGCCTGGAGTGTAGGCGGGATCGGCGGGGAGCTGTTTTTT. Translated, it gives CAWSVGGIGGELFF.

The chain uses TRBV28 and TRBJ2-2; 9 nucleotides match TRBD2. V trimming: 2 bases; J trimming: 6 bases; junction bases outside the gene matches: 1. This CDR3 has 14 amino acids. CDR1 and CDR2 from the germline V gene are MDHEN and SYDVKM. DNA for the CDR3: TGTGCCAGCAGTTTAGCGGGGGGGCCCGGGGAGCTGTTTTTT. Its translation: CASSLAGGPGELFF.